These 14 T cell receptor beta chains share one sample of origin, sequenced in a study of T cells in Graves' hyperthyroidism and ophthalmopathy. Amplified regions were TCR beta CDR3 sequences from RNA transcripts. HTBI primers were used for first-round RT-PCR of the TCR CDR3. Using its own MiXCR run on the multiplex PCR reads, TCRdb lists one record per CDR3 protein. This sample has over 250,000 distinct CDR3 sequences, with around 25% found just once. The sequencing input was blood. These receptors were collected from a man between 35 and 55 years old with Graves' hyperthyroidism that later progressed to Graves' ophthalmopathy.

This clonotype was counted at least ten times. Because the CDR3 is missing its conserved closing phenylalanine or tryptophan, this is likely a read error. The chain has TRBV7-2 and TRBJ1-1; no firm D call. The germline V gene has CDR1 SGHTA and CDR2 FQGNSA. V was shortened by 6 bases and J by 11 bases, with 16 bases between the two germline ends. The CDR3 is 12 residues long. Written as DNA, the CDR3 is TGTGCCAGCAGTTCATACGGGATCAGGGCTTTCCTT. Translating gives CASSSYGIRAFL.

At least ten counts were recorded for this clonotype. The V gene is TRBV29-1, the J gene TRBJ1-2; D gene ambiguous. Germline CDR1 is SQVTM and CDR2 is ANQGSEA. The ends were cut back, 4 bases at V and 3 bases at J, with 12 bases in the middle. The CDR3 loop spans 13 amino acids. DNA for the CDR3: TGCAGCGTTGTCGAGAGGGAGGACTATGGCTACACCTTC. Amino acids: CSVVEREDYGYTF.

This clonotype was counted at least ten times. The rearrangement links TRBV9 to TRBJ2-7, with 8 bases lining up with TRBD1. Losses at the gene ends were 0 bases for V and 4 bases for J; bases not matched to a gene: 6. Germline assignment: CDR1 SGDLS and CDR2 YYNGEE. This CDR3 has 15 amino acids. The CDR3 protein is CASSVAPGQEYEQYF. As DNA, the CDR3 is TGTGCCAGCAGCGTAGCCCCGGGACAGGAATACGAGCAGTACTTC. Using reference TRBV9 and TRBJ2-7 for the parts outside the CDR3, the full variable domain is DSGVTQTPKHLITATGQRVTLRCSPRSGDLSVYWYQQSLDQGLQFLIQYYNGEERAKGNILERFSAQQFPDLHSELNLSSLELGDSALYFCASSVAPGQEYEQYFGPGTRLTVT.

The chain links TRBV27 to TRBJ1-5, with D possibly matching TRBD1 (5 bases). CDR3 length: 14 residues. V was trimmed by 5 bases and J by 6 bases, leaving 14 bases between them. CDR1 and CDR2 (germline): MNHEY, SMNVEV (reference sequence). This CDR3 is CASSDSGITQPQHF. The CDR3 DNA is TGTGCCAGCAGTGACTCAGGGATAACTCAGCCCCAGCATTTT.

Comment on this clonotype: A read error may produce the germline difference seen at one junction end. The rearrangement uses TRBV28 and TRBJ2-5, with 8 bases fitting TRBD2. CDR1 MDHEN and CDR2 SYDVKM come from the germline V gene. The CDR3 loop spans 15 amino acids. The CDR3 DNA reads TGTACCAGCAGCCCCACGGGGGGGTTCCAAGAGACCCAGTACTTC. Its translation is CTSSPTGGFQETQYF.

The chain joins TRBV6-2 or TRBV6-3 to TRBJ1-5, with D hard to call. V gave up 4 bases and J gave up 2 bases, with 18 bases separating them. CDR1 and CDR2 (germline): MNHEY, SVGEGT. The CDR3 sequence is 17 residues long. Here the CDR3 DNA reads TGTGCCAGCAGTTTTAACCGAGGAGCGGGCGGCAATCAGCCCCAGCATTTT. This translates into CASSFNRGAGGNQPQHF.

This clonotype was seen repeatedly, ten times or more. This chain joins TRBV6-5 and TRBJ1-2; D ambiguous. The V end was cut by 2 bases, the J end by 3 bases, with 13 bases between. Germline loops: CDR1 MNHEY, CDR2 SVGAGI. The CDR3 runs 15 residues. CDR3 sequence (DNA): TGTGCCAGCAGTTACACCGCAGGCTTTGACTATGGCTACACCTTC. Amino acid sequence: CASSYTAGFDYGYTF.

V is TRBV20-1 and J is TRBJ2-3; D is perhaps TRBD2 (5 bases). Germline CDR1 reads DFQATT; CDR2 reads SNEGSKA (reference sequence). This CDR3 is 14 amino acids long. V lost 4 bases to trimming and J lost 2 bases, with 13 bases between them. CDR3 protein: CSAKAMEDTDTQYF. The CDR3 nucleotides read TGCAGTGCTAAGGCCATGGAGGACACAGATACGCAGTATTTT.

This clonotype was seen many times. The CDR3 bases are TGCGCCAGCAGCTGGGGACAGGGGGCCTACGAGCAGTACTTC. It encodes CASSWGQGAYEQYF. This sequence joins TRBV5-1 and TRBJ2-7, with 11 bases lining up with TRBD1. V lost 3 bases, J lost 2 bases, and 1 base stayed unmatched. The CDR3 is 14 amino acids. Looked up from germline, CDR1 is SGHRS and CDR2 is YFSETQ. The full variable domain, with the rest looked up from reference TRBV5-1 and TRBJ2-7, is KAGVTQTPRYLIKTRGQQVTLSCSPISGHRSVSWYQQTPGQGLQFLFEYFSETQRNKGNFPGRFSGRQFSNSRSEMNVSTLELGDSALYLCASSWGQGAYEQYFGPGTRLTVT.

This clonotype was observed many times. V usage is TRBV12-3 or TRBV12-4 and J usage is TRBJ1-2; no firm D call. The CDR3 spans 16 residues. V was trimmed by 1 base and J by 5 bases, leaving 17 bases between them. CDR3 amino acids: CASSLESSATGYGYTF. As DNA, the CDR3 is TGTGCCAGCAGTTTAGAATCATCGGCAACGGGGTATGGCTACACCTTC.

This clonotype showed up many times. The chain joins TRBV12-3 or TRBV12-4 to TRBJ2-5; TRBD1 might be the D (7 bases). Trimming stripped 5 bases from V and 5 bases from J, with 15 bases between. The CDR3 runs 14 residues. For the CDR3, the DNA is TGTGCCAGCAGTCCCGGAGGGGGCGGTGAGACCCAGTACTTC. Translation gives CASSPGGGGETQYF.

This clonotype has a handful of counts. The chain has TRBV12-3 or TRBV12-4 and TRBJ1-2, with D possibly TRBD1 on 6 matching bases. V lost 6 bases to trimming and J lost 7 bases, with 12 bases between them. This CDR3 region has 12 residues. CDR3 loop: CASRLGGSGYTF. The CDR3 region has the DNA TGTGCCAGCAGGCTAGGGGGAAGTGGCTACACCTTC.

CDR3 nucleotide sequence: TGTGCCAGCAGCTTCACGGACAGGGTGAATCAGCCCCAGCATTTT. Its translation: CASSFTDRVNQPQHF. The chain carries TRBV28 and TRBJ1-5, with TRBD1 identical over 8 bases. The CDR3 length is 15 residues. Unmatched junction bases numbered 8, after V lost 6 bases and J lost 4 bases. Germline V gene lookup returns CDR1 MDHEN and CDR2 SYDVKM.

This clonotype was seen many times. The chain is built from TRBV5-1 and TRBJ2-5, with D unresolved. The CDR3 has 14 residues. CDR1 SGHRS and CDR2 YFSETQ come from the germline V gene. Trimming shortened V by 4 bases and J by 3 bases, and 13 bases separated the two germline ends. The chain's CDR3 is CASSPRPGKETQYF. The CDR3 bases are TGCGCCAGCAGCCCACGCCCCGGTAAAGAGACCCAGTACTTC.